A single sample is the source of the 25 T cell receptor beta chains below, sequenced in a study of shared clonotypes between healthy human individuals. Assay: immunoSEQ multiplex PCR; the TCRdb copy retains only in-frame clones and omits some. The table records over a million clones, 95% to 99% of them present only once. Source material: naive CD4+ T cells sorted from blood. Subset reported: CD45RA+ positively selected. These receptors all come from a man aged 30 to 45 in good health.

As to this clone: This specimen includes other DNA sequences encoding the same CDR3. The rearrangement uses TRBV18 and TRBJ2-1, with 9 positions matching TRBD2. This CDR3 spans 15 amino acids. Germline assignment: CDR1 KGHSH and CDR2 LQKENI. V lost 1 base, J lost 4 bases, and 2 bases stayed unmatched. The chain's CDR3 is CASSPRLAAYNEQFF. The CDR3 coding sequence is TGTGCCAGCTCACCACGACTAGCGGCATACAATGAGCAGTTCTTC.

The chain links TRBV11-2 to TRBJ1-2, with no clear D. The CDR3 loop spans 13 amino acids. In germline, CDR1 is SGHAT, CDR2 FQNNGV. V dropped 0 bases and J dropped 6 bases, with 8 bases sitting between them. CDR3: CASSLDEGNGYTF. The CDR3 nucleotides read TGTGCCAGCAGCTTAGATGAAGGGAATGGCTACACCTTC. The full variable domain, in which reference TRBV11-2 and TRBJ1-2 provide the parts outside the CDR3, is EAGVAQSPRYKIIEKRQSVAFWCNPISGHATLYWYQQILGQGPKLLIQFQNNGVVDDSQLPKDRFSAERLKGVDSTLKIQPAKLEDSAVYLCASSLDEGNGYTFGSGTRLTVV.

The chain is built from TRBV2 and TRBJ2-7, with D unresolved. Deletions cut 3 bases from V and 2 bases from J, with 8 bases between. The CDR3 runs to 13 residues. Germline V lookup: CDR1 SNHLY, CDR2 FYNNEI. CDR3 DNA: TGTGCCAGCAGTGAGGACGGAACCTACGAGCAGTACTTC. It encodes CASSEDGTYEQYF.

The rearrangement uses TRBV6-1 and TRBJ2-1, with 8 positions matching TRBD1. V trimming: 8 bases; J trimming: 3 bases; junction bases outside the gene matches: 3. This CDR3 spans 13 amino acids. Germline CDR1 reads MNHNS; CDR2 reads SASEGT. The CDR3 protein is CASRGTGYNEQFF. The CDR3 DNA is TGTGCCAGCCGTGGGACAGGCTACAATGAGCAGTTCTTC.

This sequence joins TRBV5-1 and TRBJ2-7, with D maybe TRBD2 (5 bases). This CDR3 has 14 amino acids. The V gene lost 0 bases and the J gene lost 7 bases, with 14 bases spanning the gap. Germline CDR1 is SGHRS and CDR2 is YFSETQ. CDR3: CASSLAEATGEQYF. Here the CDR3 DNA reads TGCGCCAGCAGCTTGGCCGAAGCCACGGGGGAGCAGTACTTC.

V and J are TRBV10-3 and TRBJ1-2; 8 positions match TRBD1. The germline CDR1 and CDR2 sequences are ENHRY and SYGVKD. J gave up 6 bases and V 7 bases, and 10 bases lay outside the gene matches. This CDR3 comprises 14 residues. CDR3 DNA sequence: TGTGCCATCACTGGGACAGGCGGGGTAAATGGCTACACCTTC. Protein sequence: CAITGTGGVNGYTF.

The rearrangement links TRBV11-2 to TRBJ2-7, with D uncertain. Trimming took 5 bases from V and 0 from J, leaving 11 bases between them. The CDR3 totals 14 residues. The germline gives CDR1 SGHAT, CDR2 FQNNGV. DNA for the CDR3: TGTGCCAGCAGCCAGTCGAGGTCCTCCTACGAGCAGTACTTC. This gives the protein CASSQSRSSYEQYF.

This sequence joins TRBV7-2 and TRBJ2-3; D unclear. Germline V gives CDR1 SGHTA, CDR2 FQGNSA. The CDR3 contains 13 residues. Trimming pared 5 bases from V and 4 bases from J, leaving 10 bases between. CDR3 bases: TGTGCCAGCAGCACCCAGGTGCCAGATACGCAGTATTTT. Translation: CASSTQVPDTQYF.

The DNA of the CDR3 is TGCGCCAGCAGCTCCTATGGGGAGAAGACAGGCGTAAGCTCCTACAATGAGCAGTTCTTC. This gives the protein CASSSYGEKTGVSSYNEQFF. The chain combines TRBV5-1 with TRBJ2-1; D possibly corresponds to TRBD1 (6 bases). In germline, CDR1 is SGHRS, CDR2 YFSETQ. The CDR3 contains 20 residues. V was clipped by 3 bases and J by 0 bases, with 25 bases between them.

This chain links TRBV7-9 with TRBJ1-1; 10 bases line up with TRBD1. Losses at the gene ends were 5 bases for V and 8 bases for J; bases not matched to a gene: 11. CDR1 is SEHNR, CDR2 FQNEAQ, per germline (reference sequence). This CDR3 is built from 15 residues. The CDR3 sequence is CASSPLGQGREEAFF. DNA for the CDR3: TGTGCCAGCAGCCCTTTGGGACAGGGGAGGGAGGAAGCTTTCTTT.

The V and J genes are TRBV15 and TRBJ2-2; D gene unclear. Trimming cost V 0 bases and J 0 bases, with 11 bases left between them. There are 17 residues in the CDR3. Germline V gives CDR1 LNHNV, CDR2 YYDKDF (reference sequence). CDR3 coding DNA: TGTGCCACCAGCAGAGACCCACTACTGGCGAACACCGGGGAGCTGTTTTTT. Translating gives CATSRDPLLANTGELFF.

The CDR3 DNA reads TGTGCCAGCAGCTTAAGTGGCGGGGCGATCGGCAATGAGCAGTTCTTC. Its protein product is CASSLSGGAIGNEQFF. The chain combines TRBV7-6 with TRBJ2-1, with a tentative D call TRBD2 (6 bases). This CDR3 is 16 amino acids long. V was clipped by 2 bases and J by 6 bases, with 17 bases between them. CDR1 is SGHVS, CDR2 FNYEAQ, per germline.

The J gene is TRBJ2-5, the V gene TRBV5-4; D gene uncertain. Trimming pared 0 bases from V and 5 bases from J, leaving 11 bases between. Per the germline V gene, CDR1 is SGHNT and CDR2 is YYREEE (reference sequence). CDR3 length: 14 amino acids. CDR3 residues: CASSLEGSSETQYF. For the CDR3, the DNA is TGTGCCAGCAGCTTGGAGGGCTCCTCGGAGACCCAGTACTTC.

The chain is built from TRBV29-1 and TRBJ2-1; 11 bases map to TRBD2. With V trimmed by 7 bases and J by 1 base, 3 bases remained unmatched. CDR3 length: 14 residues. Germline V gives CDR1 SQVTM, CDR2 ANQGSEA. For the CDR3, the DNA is TGCAGCGGACGACTAGCGGGATCCTACAATGAGCAGTTCTTC. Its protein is CSGRLAGSYNEQFF.

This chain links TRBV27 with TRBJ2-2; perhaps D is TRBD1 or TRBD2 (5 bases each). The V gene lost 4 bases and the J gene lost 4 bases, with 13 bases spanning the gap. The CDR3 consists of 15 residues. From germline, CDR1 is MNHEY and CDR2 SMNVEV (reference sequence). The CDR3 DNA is TGTGCCAGCAGTTCTGGCAGAGGGGCCACCGGGGAGCTGTTTTTT. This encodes CASSSGRGATGELFF.

CDR3 protein: CASSSSSDTQYF. The CDR3 bases are TGCGCCAGCTCCTCTAGTAGCGATACGCAGTATTTT. The V gene is TRBV10-2, the J gene TRBJ2-3; D not certain. The CDR3 contains 12 residues. CDR1 and CDR2 from the germline V gene are WSHSY and SAAADI. The ends were cut back, 8 bases at V and 6 bases at J, with 12 bases in the middle.

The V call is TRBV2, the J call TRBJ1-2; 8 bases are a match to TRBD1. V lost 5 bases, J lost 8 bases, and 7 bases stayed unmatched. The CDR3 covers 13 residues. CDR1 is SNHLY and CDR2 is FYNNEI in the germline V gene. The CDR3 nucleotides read TGTGCCAGCAGTCAACAGGGGGTAGACGGCTACACCTTC. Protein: CASSQQGVDGYTF.

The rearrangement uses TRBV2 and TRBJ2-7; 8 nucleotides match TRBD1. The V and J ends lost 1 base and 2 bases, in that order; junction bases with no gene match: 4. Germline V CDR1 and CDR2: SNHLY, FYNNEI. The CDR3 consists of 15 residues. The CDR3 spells CASSEEQGAAYEQYF. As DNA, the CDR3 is TGTGCCAGCAGTGAAGAGCAGGGGGCAGCCTACGAGCAGTACTTC.

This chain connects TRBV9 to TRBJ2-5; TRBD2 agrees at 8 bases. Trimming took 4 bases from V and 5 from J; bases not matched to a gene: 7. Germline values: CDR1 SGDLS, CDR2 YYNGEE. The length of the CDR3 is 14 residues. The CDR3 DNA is TGTGCCAGCAGCCGCCGGGAGGGCGGGGAGACCCAGTACTTC. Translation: CASSRREGGETQYF.

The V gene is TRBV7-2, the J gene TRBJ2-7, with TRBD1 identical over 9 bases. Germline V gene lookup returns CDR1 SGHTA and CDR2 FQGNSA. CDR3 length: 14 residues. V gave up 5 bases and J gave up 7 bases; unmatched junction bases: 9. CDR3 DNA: TGTGCCAGCAGCAGACGACAGGGGGAAGGGGAGCAGTACTTC. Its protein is CASSRRQGEGEQYF. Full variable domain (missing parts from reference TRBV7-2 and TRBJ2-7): GAGVSQSPSNKVTEKGKDVELRCDPISGHTALYWYRQSLGQGLEFLIYFQGNSAPDKSGLPSDRFSAERTGGSVSTLTIQRTQQEDSAVYLCASSRRQGEGEQYFGPGTRLTVT.

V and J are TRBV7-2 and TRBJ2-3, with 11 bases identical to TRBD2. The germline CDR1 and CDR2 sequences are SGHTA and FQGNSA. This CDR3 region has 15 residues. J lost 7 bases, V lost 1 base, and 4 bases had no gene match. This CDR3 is CASSLELAGANTQYF. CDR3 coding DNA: TGTGCCAGCAGCTTAGAACTAGCGGGAGCAAATACGCAGTATTTT.

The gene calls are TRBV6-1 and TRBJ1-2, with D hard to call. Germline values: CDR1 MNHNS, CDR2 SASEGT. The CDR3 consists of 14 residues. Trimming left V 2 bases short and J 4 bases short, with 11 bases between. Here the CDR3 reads CASSEHGSSYGYTF. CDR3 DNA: TGTGCCAGCAGTGAACATGGGAGTAGCTATGGCTACACCTTC.

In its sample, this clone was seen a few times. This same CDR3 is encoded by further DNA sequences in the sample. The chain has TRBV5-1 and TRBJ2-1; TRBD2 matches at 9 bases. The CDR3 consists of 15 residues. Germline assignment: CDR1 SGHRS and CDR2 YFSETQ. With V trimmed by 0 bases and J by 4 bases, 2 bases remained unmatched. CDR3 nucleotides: TGCGCCAGCAGCTTGGGGCTAGCGGGGTACAATGAGCAGTTCTTC. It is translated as CASSLGLAGYNEQFF.

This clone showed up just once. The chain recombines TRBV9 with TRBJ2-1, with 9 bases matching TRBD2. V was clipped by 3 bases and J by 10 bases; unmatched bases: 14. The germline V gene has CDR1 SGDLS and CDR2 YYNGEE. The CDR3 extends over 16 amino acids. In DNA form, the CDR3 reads TGTGCCAGCAGCGACCCCGCGGGAGGGCGGATCGGCGAGCAGTTCTTC. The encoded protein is CASSDPAGGRIGEQFF.

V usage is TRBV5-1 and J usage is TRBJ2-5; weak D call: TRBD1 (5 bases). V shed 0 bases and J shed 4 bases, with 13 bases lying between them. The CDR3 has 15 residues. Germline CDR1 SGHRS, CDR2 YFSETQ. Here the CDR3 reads CASSLEGRRGETQYF. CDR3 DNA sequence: TGCGCCAGCAGCTTGGAGGGCCGAAGGGGAGAGACCCAGTACTTC. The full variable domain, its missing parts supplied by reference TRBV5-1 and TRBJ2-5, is KAGVTQTPRYLIKTRGQQVTLSCSPISGHRSVSWYQQTPGQGLQFLFEYFSETQRNKGNFPGRFSGRQFSNSRSEMNVSTLELGDSALYLCASSLEGRRGETQYFGPGTRLLVL.